The clone carrying this TCR beta chain was found a few times. The sample belongs to a study of technical replicates of blood from a handful of donors. Trimming pared 0 bases from V and 7 bases from J, leaving 13 bases between. The CDR3 loop spans 14 amino acids. CDR1 and CDR2 from the germline V gene are SGDLS and YYNGEE. Clones were sequenced by immunoSEQ multiplex PCR, and TCRdb holds only the in-frame ones, with some missing. Of around 71,000 clones in the sample, roughly 92% were seen once. The chain uses TRBV9 and TRBJ1-2; D unclear. This clonotype was sampled from a human donor in good health. Sequencing was performed on T cells isolated from PBMCs. This CDR3 reads CASSVGPHQRGYTF. CDR3 in DNA: TGTGCCAGCAGCGTAGGGCCCCACCAACGTGGCTACACCTTC.